This TCR beta chain is drawn from a study of T cells in Graves' hyperthyroidism and ophthalmopathy. Template material for amplifying TCR beta CDR3 regions consisted of RNA transcripts. The study used the HTBI primer set for a first-round RT-PCR of the TCR CDR3. TCRdb recomputed calls from the multiplex PCR reads with MiXCR, one row per CDR3 protein. The repertoire consists of approximately 520,000 distinct CDR3 sequences, with around 22% occurring once and the leading ten covering approximately 10%. This clonotype was observed at least ten times. Its target is unknown. The CDR3 contains 17 residues. Losses at the gene ends were 3 bases for V and 2 bases for J; bases not matched to a gene: 9. CDR1 is LNHNV and CDR2 is YYDKDF in the germline V gene (reference sequence). Study-level findings and limits: Model-based prediction identified ophthalmopathy a median 6.5 months prior to its onset. Ophthalmopathy was separated from stable hyperthyroidism by a 13 V-J model. Most clonotypes expanded in the thyroid (above 0.001) were also present in blood.

The sequenced material came from blood. The receptor was derived from a woman under 40 with Graves' ophthalmopathy. This chain joins TRBV15 and TRBJ1-2; TRBD1 agrees at 10 bases. CDR3 bases: TGTGCCACCAGCAGGGACAGGGGGTGGAGCAGGAACTATGGCTACACCTTC. This gives the protein CATSRDRGWSRNYGYTF.